These T cell receptor beta chains were read from a single sample in a study of post-analysis software for immune sequencing data. TCRdb used MiXCR to reprocess the PCR reads, holding one entry per CDR3 protein. The sample shows 180,000 or so distinct CDR3 sequences, over 25% of them seen only once. Sequenced: blood. Receptor source: a girl under 18 with multiple sclerosis. CDR3s include the opening cysteine and the closing phenylalanine or tryptophan. The D gene is left open where the match is weak. Not every row has a clone size; where given, it reads once, few, many or a size class.

cdr3_aa: CASRPGPLYEQYF; cdr3_nt: TGTGCCAGCAGACCGGGACCACTCTACGAGCAGTACTTC; clone_size: many; d_call: -; j_call: TRBJ2-7; v_call: TRBV28; cdr3_length: 13
cdr3_aa: CASSDLTARTVYEQYF; cdr3_nt: TGTGCCAGCAGTGATCTGACAGCCCGAACCGTCTACGAGCAGTACTTC; clone_size: many; d_call: -; j_call: TRBJ2-7; v_call: TRBV2; cdr3_length: 16
cdr3_aa: CASSEAVSLHF; cdr3_nt: TGTGCCAGCAGTGAAGCGGTTTCCCTCCACTTT; clone_size: -; d_call: -; j_call: TRBJ1-6; v_call: TRBV2; cdr3_length: 11
cdr3_aa: CASKPTAGSYNEQFF; cdr3_nt: TGTGCCAGCAAGCCCACGGCGGGGTCCTACAATGAGCAGTTCTTC; clone_size: many; d_call: -; j_call: TRBJ2-1; v_call: TRBV7-9; cdr3_length: 15
cdr3_aa: CASSRTRGSNEQFF; cdr3_nt: TGTGCCAGCAGTAGGACTAGAGGGAGCAATGAGCAGTTCTTC; clone_size: -; d_call: TRBD2; j_call: TRBJ2-1; v_call: TRBV12-3/TRBV12-4; cdr3_length: 14
cdr3_aa: CASSQSVTAEAFF; cdr3_nt: TGTGCCAGCAGCCAATCAGTGACAGCTGAAGCTTTCTTT; clone_size: -; d_call: -; j_call: TRBJ1-1; v_call: TRBV3-1; cdr3_length: 13
cdr3_aa: CSERAYNEQFF; cdr3_nt: TGCAGCGAGAGGGCCTACAATGAGCAGTTCTTC; clone_size: -; d_call: -; j_call: TRBJ2-1; v_call: TRBV29-1; cdr3_length: 11
cdr3_aa: CASSLQTGNEQYF; cdr3_nt: TGCGCCAGCAGCCTACAGACCGGCAATGAGCAGTACTTC; clone_size: -; d_call: -; j_call: TRBJ2-5; v_call: TRBV5-1; cdr3_length: 13
cdr3_aa: CASSLRDLDNEQFF; cdr3_nt: TGTGCCAGCAGCTTAAGAGACCTGGACAATGAGCAGTTCTTC; clone_size: -; d_call: -; j_call: TRBJ2-1; v_call: TRBV7-2; cdr3_length: 14
cdr3_aa: CASSLRSGLAGNYEQYF; cdr3_nt: TGTGCCAGCAGCTTAAGGTCTGGCCTAGCGGGAAACTACGAGCAGTACTTC; clone_size: many; d_call: TRBD2; j_call: TRBJ2-7; v_call: TRBV11-1; cdr3_length: 17
cdr3_aa: CASSRDSYNEQFF; cdr3_nt: TGTGCCAGCAGCCGGGACAGCTACAATGAGCAGTTCTTC; clone_size: many; d_call: TRBD1; j_call: TRBJ2-1; v_call: TRBV6-5; cdr3_length: 13
cdr3_aa: CAVGDPNLSYEQYF; cdr3_nt: TGTGCCGTCGGAGATCCTAACCTCTCCTACGAGCAGTACTTC; clone_size: many; d_call: -; j_call: TRBJ2-7; v_call: TRBV27; cdr3_length: 14
cdr3_aa: CASSTGEGAYNEQFF; cdr3_nt: TGTGCCAGCAGTACAGGGGAAGGCGCCTACAATGAGCAGTTCTTC; clone_size: -; d_call: TRBD1; j_call: TRBJ2-1; v_call: TRBV28; cdr3_length: 15
cdr3_aa: CSALGAGLETQYF; cdr3_nt: TGCAGTGCGTTGGGGGCAGGGTTGGAGACCCAGTACTTC; clone_size: many; d_call: -; j_call: TRBJ2-5; v_call: TRBV20-1; cdr3_length: 13
cdr3_aa: CASSQDWGQGIFYGYTF; cdr3_nt: TGCGCCAGCAGCCAAGATTGGGGCCAGGGGATTTTCTATGGCTACACCTTC; clone_size: -; d_call: -; j_call: TRBJ1-2; v_call: TRBV4-1; cdr3_length: 17
cdr3_aa: CASSLVEDWNTEAFF; cdr3_nt: TGCGCCAGCAGCTTGGTGGAGGACTGGAACACTGAAGCTTTCTTT; clone_size: few; d_call: -; j_call: TRBJ1-1; v_call: TRBV5-1; cdr3_length: 15
cdr3_aa: CASTLVGGSPLHF; cdr3_nt: TGTGCCAGCACCCTGGTGGGAGGATCACCCCTCCACTTT; clone_size: many; d_call: -; j_call: TRBJ1-6; v_call: TRBV27; cdr3_length: 13
cdr3_aa: CASREGTSGGWTYNEQFF; cdr3_nt: TGTGCCAGCAGGGAGGGGACTAGCGGGGGCTGGACCTACAATGAGCAGTTCTTC; clone_size: few; d_call: TRBD2; j_call: TRBJ2-1; v_call: TRBV2; cdr3_length: 18